These 24 T cell receptor beta chains came from one sample sequenced in a study of blood T cells in healthy people across ages. It was with a sample-barcoded 5' primer and a J-beta primer mix that a second PCR of roughly 6 to 11 cycles was run. TCRdb re-called the 5' RACE reads through MiXCR, storing one row per CDR3 protein. Among more than 650,000 distinct CDR3 sequences listed, about a fifth were seen once. Sequenced sample: blood. The receptors shown here come from a man between 65 and 85 years old in good health.

This clonotype was seen at least ten times. The chain carries TRBV5-1 and TRBJ1-2; D may be TRBD1 (5 bases). The germline V gene encodes CDR1 SGHRS and CDR2 YFSETQ. V lost 2 bases to trimming and J lost 6 bases, with 11 bases between them. CDR3 length: 13 residues. In nucleotides, the CDR3 is TGCGCCAGCAGCTTAGGTAGGGGCGATGGCTACACCTTC. Residues: CASSLGRGDGYTF.

This clonotype was detected only a few times. The chain is built from TRBV7-9 and TRBJ2-5; maybe TRBD1 (7 bases). The closer fit of TRBJ2-1 to the DNA end suggests the J call may be wrong. CDR1 SEHNR and CDR2 FQNEAQ come from the germline V gene (reference sequence). The CDR3 is 15 amino acids. The CDR3 here is CASSKGGGDLNEQFF. As DNA, the CDR3 is TGTGCCAGCAGCAAAGGGGGCGGGGATTTAAATGAGCAGTTCTTC.

This clonotype was seen more than once but under ten times. The V and J genes are TRBV10-3 and TRBJ1-2, with TRBD1 matching 7 bases. The CDR3 length is 14 residues. Per the germline V gene, CDR1 is ENHRY and CDR2 is SYGVKD. V shed 6 bases and J 3 bases; nucleotides not matched to a gene: 7. Here the CDR3 reads CAISRQGKDYGYTF. In DNA, the CDR3 is TGTGCCATCAGCAGACAGGGAAAGGACTATGGCTACACCTTC.

This clonotype turned up a few times. V is TRBV6-5 and J is TRBJ2-7; no clear D gene. Germline CDR1 is MNHEY and CDR2 is SVGAGI. V was trimmed by 5 bases and J by 6 bases, leaving 11 bases between them. The length of the CDR3 is 12 residues. The DNA for the CDR3 is TGTGCCAGCAGTGACCAGAGGCGCGAGCAGTACTTC. It codes for CASSDQRREQYF.

The chain is built from TRBV12-3 or TRBV12-4 and TRBJ1-5; TRBD1 matches at 7 bases. Trimming removed 5 bases from V and 4 bases from J; junction bases left unmatched: 8. This CDR3 is built from 15 residues. Written as DNA, the CDR3 is TGTGCCAGCAGTAACAATAAGGGGGCAAATCAGCCCCAGCATTTT. This sequence encodes CASSNNKGANQPQHF.

Details on this clonotype: Germline and junction disagree at one end, which may indicate a read error. This chain joins TRBV30 and TRBJ2-5; TRBD2 matches at 7 bases. Judging by the DNA end, TRBJ2-1 fits better; the J call may be wrong. The CDR3 runs to 13 residues. CDR1 is GTSNPN, CDR2 SVGIG, per germline (reference sequence). Here the CDR3 reads CAGRGGLNNEQFF. The CDR3 nucleotides are TGTGCCGGGAGGGGAGGGTTGAACAATGAGCAGTTCTTC.

This chain uses TRBV5-1 with TRBJ2-1; 10 bases match TRBD2. This CDR3 region has 14 residues. Looked up from germline, CDR1 is SGHRS and CDR2 is YFSETQ. V lost 4 bases, J lost 8 bases, and 6 bases stayed unmatched. The CDR3 sequence: CASSIPSGSDEQFF. The CDR3 DNA sequence: TGCGCCAGCAGCATTCCTAGCGGGAGTGATGAGCAGTTCTTC.

This clonotype was counted only a few times. J is TRBJ1-2 and V is TRBV10-3, with 11 bases matching TRBD1. V was clipped by 5 bases and J by 8 bases; unmatched bases: 4. The CDR3 extends over 13 amino acids. The germline V gene has CDR1 ENHRY and CDR2 SYGVKD. The CDR3 DNA reads TGTGCCATCAGTCGGGACAGGGGGGAAGGCTACACCTTC. Amino acid sequence: CAISRDRGEGYTF.

This chain joins TRBV20-1 and TRBJ2-3; D is unclear. The CDR3 is 15 amino acids. Per the germline V gene, CDR1 is DFQATT and CDR2 is SNEGSKA (reference sequence). The V end was cut by 4 bases, the J end by 0 bases, with 14 bases between. The CDR3 loop reads CSATILTTSTDTQYF. CDR3 sequence (DNA): TGCAGTGCTACGATCCTAACGACTAGCACAGATACGCAGTATTTT.

This clonotype occurred many times. The V call is TRBV7-8, the J call TRBJ1-5; D remains unclear. V was pared by 3 bases and J by 3 bases, with 6 bases between. The CDR3 is 13 amino acids. Germline values: CDR1 SGHVS, CDR2 FQNEAQ. The CDR3 spells CASSLDFNQPQHF. In DNA, the CDR3 is TGTGCCAGCAGCTTGGATTTCAATCAGCCCCAGCATTTT.

J is TRBJ2-7 and V is TRBV29-1; a possible D gene is TRBD2 (6 bases). Trimming cost V 0 bases and J 7 bases, with 13 bases left between them. The CDR3 is 13 amino acids. Germline assignment: CDR1 SQVTM and CDR2 ANQGSEA. This CDR3 reads CSVEDQWAGEQYF. As DNA, the CDR3 is TGCAGCGTTGAAGATCAATGGGCGGGGGAGCAGTACTTC.

This chain uses TRBV6-5 with TRBJ1-5, with unresolved D. V lost 4 bases and J lost 7, with 11 bases in between. CDR3 size: 13 residues. In germline, CDR1 is MNHEY, CDR2 SVGAGI. This CDR3 is CASSSGSGQPQHF. In DNA form, the CDR3 reads TGTGCCAGCAGTTCGGGGTCGGGGCAGCCCCAGCATTTT.

The CDR3 sequence: CSARDPLAQSSYNEQFF. The CDR3 region has the DNA TGCAGTGCTAGAGATCCCCTAGCGCAAAGCTCCTACAATGAGCAGTTCTTC. V gene TRBV20-1 combines with J gene TRBJ2-1; the D gene is possibly TRBD2 (6 bases). This CDR3 is 17 amino acids long. Germline assignment: CDR1 DFQATT and CDR2 SNEGSKA (reference sequence). V dropped 0 bases and J dropped 0 bases, with 15 bases sitting between them.

Of note for this clonotype: The CDR3 does not end in the conserved phenylalanine or tryptophan, so this is likely a read error. The chain couples TRBV10-3 to TRBJ1-1, with D tentatively TRBD1 (5 bases). V shed 10 bases and J shed 7 bases, with 19 bases lying between them. CDR1 is ENHRY and CDR2 is SYGVKD in the germline V gene. The CDR3 contains 13 residues. CDR3 residues: CATALAGTNEAFS. The DNA of the CDR3 is TGTGCCACCGCCCTGGCGGGGACGAATGAAGCTTTCTCT.

The V and J genes are TRBV7-9 and TRBJ2-7; D possibly corresponds to TRBD2 (7 bases). Per the germline V gene, CDR1 is SEHNR and CDR2 is FQNEAQ (reference sequence). Between the trimmed V and J ends, which lost 1 base and 2 bases, there was a span of 18 bases. The CDR3 has 17 residues. CDR3 sequence reads: CASSLGEGGPLPYEQYF. Here the CDR3 DNA reads TGTGCCAGCAGCTTAGGGGAGGGGGGGCCTTTGCCCTACGAGCAGTACTTC.

This clonotype occurred a few times. The chain links TRBV14 to TRBJ2-5; D gene ambiguous. Trimming shortened V by 1 base and J by 5 bases, and 17 bases separated the two germline ends. The CDR3 has 16 amino acids. The germline V gene encodes CDR1 SGHDN and CDR2 FVKESK. CDR3 protein: CASSQVLPIPMETQYF. CDR3 DNA: TGTGCCAGCAGCCAAGTCCTCCCGATCCCGATGGAGACCCAGTACTTC.

The chain links TRBV6-6 to TRBJ2-3, with TRBD1 matching 7 bases. V gave up 6 bases and J gave up 3 bases; unmatched junction bases: 9. The CDR3 extends over 15 amino acids. The germline gives CDR1 MNHNY, CDR2 SVGAGI (reference sequence). Here the CDR3 DNA reads TGTGCCAGCAGCCCCCCGGTGACAGGGACAGATACGCAGTATTTT. The encoded protein is CASSPPVTGTDTQYF.

The chain recombines TRBV18 with TRBJ2-7; D is undetermined. Per germline, CDR1 KGHSH and CDR2 LQKENI. Trimming cost V 6 bases and J 2 bases, with 11 bases left between them. The CDR3 totals 13 residues. The DNA of the CDR3 is TGTGCCAGCTCTAAAGACGTCACCTACGAGCAGTACGTC. Translation gives CASSKDVTYEQYV.

The rearrangement joins TRBV4-2 to TRBJ2-1; D unclear. V dropped 4 bases and J dropped 0 bases, with 10 bases sitting between them. The CDR3 length is 15 residues. The germline gives CDR1 LGHNA, CDR2 YNFKEQ. CDR3 amino acids: CASSRTPSSYNEQFF. CDR3 nucleotides: TGTGCCAGCAGCCGGACCCCTAGCTCCTACAATGAGCAGTTCTTC.

This clonotype was seen many times. The CDR3 DNA follows: TGCAGCGTCGGGGACAGGAGGGCGTCGTGGGCTTTCTTT. Protein sequence: CSVGDRRASWAFF. The gene calls are TRBV29-1 and TRBJ1-1; 8 bases match TRBD1. The V gene end was trimmed by 6 bases and the J gene end by 11 bases; junction bases not matched to a gene: 14. The CDR3 runs to 13 residues. Germline loops: CDR1 SQVTM, CDR2 ANQGSEA.

This chain links TRBV11-2 with TRBJ1-2; D is possibly TRBD1 (5 bases). CDR1 and CDR2 (germline): SGHAT, FQNNGV. CDR3 size: 14 residues. Trimming shortened V by 4 bases and J by 7 bases, and 16 bases separated the two germline ends. CDR3 bases: TGTGCCAGCAGCTCTCCCTGGCGGGGGACTGGCTACACCTTC. The encoded protein is CASSSPWRGTGYTF.

This chain connects TRBV19 to TRBJ1-5; weak D call: TRBD1 (5 bases). Trimming left V 4 bases short and J 7 bases short, with 14 bases between. The CDR3 contains 14 residues. Germline CDR1 is LNHDA and CDR2 is SQIVND (reference sequence). The CDR3, as DNA: TGTGCCAGTAGTACCATGACGGGGGGACAGCCCCAGCATTTT. Protein sequence: CASSTMTGGQPQHF.

The chain combines TRBV4-1 with TRBJ1-4; TRBD1 might be the D (6 bases). Between the trimmed V and J ends, which lost 0 bases and 3 bases, there was a span of 11 bases. This CDR3 has 16 amino acids. From germline, CDR1 is MGHRA and CDR2 YSYEKL. CDR3 DNA sequence: TGCGCCAGCAGCCAAGATGTGGGGGCCGCTAATGAAAAACTGTTTTTT. It encodes CASSQDVGAANEKLFF.

This clonotype was seen a few times. This chain uses TRBV27 with TRBJ2-7; no clear D gene. The V and J ends lost 8 bases and 1 base respectively, with 12 bases between them. The CDR3 runs 13 residues. Germline CDR1 reads MNHEY; CDR2 reads SMNVEV (reference sequence). The chain's CDR3 is CASFSRQSYEQYF. The CDR3, as DNA: TGTGCCAGCTTCTCCAGGCAATCCTACGAGCAGTACTTC.